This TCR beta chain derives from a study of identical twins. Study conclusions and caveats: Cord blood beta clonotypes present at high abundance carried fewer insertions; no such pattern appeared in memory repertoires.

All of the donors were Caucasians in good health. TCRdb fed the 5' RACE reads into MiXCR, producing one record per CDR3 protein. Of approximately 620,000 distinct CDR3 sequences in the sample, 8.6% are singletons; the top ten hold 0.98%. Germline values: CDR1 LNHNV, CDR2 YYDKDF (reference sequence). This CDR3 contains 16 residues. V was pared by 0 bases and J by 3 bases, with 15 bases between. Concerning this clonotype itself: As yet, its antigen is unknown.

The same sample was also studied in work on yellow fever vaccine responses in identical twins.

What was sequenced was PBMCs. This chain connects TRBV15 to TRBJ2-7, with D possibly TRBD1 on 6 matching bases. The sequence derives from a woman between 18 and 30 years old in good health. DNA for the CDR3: TGTGCCACCAGCAGAGAGGACCGCGGCAGGGGCTACGAGCAGTACTTC. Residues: CATSREDRGRGYEQYF.